This T cell receptor beta chain appears in the sequencing data of a study of T cells in Graves' hyperthyroidism and ophthalmopathy. Whole-study context: Before any treatment, at initial diagnosis, peripheral blood was collected. Broader study findings: Progression to ophthalmopathy was predicted a median of roughly seven months early. Clonotypes that were expanded in thyroid above 0.001 mostly appeared in blood too.

Diagnosis rested on symptoms, serum thyroxine and TRAb, thyroid ultrasound, and orbital computed tomography. Researchers amplified the TCR beta CDR3 regions from RNA transcripts. First-round RT-PCR of the TCR CDR3 relied on the HTBI primer set. TCRdb fed the multiplex PCR reads into MiXCR, producing one record per CDR3 protein. This sample has about 530,000 distinct CDR3 sequences, with about a sixth found just once. This clonotype occurred many times. Antigen unknown. The germline V gene has CDR1 MNHEY and CDR2 SVGEGT. Trimming removed 10 bases from V and 5 bases from J; junction bases left unmatched: 14. This CDR3 has 15 residues.

Material: blood. The rearrangement joins TRBV6-2 or TRBV6-3 to TRBJ2-1, with TRBD2 matching over 7 bases. This receptor was identified in a woman between 18 and 30 years old with Graves' ophthalmopathy. The CDR3 loop reads CATSRGDTINNEQFF. The CDR3 coding sequence is TGTGCCACCAGCCGGGGGGATACGATCAACAATGAGCAGTTCTTC.